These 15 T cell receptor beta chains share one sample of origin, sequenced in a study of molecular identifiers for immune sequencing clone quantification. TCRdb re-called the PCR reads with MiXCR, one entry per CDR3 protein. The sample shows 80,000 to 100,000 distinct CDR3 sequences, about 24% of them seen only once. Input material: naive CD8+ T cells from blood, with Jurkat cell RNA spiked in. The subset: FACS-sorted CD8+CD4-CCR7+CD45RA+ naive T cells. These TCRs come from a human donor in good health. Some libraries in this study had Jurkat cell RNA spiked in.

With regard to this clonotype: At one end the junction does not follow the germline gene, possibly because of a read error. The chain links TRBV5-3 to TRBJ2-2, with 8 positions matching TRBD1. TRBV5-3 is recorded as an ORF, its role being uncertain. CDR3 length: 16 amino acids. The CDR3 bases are TGTGCCAGCAGCTTTCCGACAGGGGTGGACACCGGGGAGCTGTTTTTT. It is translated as CASSFPTGVDTGELFF.

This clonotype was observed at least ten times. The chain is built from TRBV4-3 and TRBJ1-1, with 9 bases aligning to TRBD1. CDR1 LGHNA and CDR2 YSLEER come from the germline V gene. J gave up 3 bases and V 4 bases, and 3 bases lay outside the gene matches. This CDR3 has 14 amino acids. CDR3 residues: CASSRTGVDTEAFF. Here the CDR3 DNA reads TGCGCCAGCAGCCGGACAGGGGTTGACACTGAAGCTTTCTTT.

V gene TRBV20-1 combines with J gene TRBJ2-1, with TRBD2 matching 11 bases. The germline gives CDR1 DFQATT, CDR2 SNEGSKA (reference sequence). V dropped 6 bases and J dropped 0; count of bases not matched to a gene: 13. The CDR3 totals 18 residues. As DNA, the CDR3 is TGCAGTGCAGCCCCCGGGACTAGCGGACCTAGCTCCTACAATGAGCAGTTCTTC. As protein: CSAAPGTSGPSSYNEQFF.

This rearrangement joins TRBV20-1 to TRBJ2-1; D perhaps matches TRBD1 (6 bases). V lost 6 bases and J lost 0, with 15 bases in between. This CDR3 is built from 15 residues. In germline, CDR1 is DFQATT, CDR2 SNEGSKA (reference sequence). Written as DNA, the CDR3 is TGCAGTGCGCCAGGGGTTTTGGGCTCCTACAATGAGCAGTTCTTC. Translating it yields CSAPGVLGSYNEQFF.

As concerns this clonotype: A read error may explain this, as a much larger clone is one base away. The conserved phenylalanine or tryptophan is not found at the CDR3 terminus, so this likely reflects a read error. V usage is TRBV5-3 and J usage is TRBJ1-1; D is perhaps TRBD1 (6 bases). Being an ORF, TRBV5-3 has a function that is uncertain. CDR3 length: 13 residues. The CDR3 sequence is CASSSGQGYEAFL. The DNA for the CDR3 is TGTGCCAGCAGCTCGGGACAAGGTTATGAAGCTTTCCTT.

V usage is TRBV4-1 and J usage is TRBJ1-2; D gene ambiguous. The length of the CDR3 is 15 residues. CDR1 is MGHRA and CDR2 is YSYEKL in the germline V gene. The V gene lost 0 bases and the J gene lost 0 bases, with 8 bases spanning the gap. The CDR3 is CASSQERAANYGYTF. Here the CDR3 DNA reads TGCGCCAGCAGCCAAGAACGGGCAGCTAACTATGGCTACACCTTC.

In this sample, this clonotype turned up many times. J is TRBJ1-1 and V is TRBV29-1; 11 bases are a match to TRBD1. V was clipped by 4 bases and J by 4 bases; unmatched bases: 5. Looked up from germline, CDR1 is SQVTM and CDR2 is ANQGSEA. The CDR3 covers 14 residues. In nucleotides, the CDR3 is TGCAGCGTTGCCTCCGGGACAGGGGGCACTGAAGCTTTCTTT. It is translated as CSVASGTGGTEAFF.

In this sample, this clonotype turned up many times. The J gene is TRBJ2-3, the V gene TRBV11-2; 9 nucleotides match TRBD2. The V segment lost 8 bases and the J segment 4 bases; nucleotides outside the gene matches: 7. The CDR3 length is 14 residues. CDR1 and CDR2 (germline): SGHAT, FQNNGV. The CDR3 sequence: CASLASGTSDTQYF. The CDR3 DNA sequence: TGTGCCAGCCTGGCTAGCGGGACGTCAGATACGCAGTATTTT.

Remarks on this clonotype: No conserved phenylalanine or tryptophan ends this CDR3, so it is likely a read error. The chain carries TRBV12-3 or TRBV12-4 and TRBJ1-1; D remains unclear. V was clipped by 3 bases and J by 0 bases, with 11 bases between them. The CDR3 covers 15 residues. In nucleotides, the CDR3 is TGTGCCAGCAGTTTGACCTGGGTTATGAACACTGAAGCTTTCCTT. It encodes CASSLTWVMNTEAFL.

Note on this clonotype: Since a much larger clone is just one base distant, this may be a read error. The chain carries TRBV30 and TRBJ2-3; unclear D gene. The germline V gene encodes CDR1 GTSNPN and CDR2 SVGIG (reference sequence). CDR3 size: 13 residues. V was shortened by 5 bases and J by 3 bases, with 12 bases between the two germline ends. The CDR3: CAWDGPDTDTQYF. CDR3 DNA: TGTGCCTGGGACGGGCCCGATACAGATACGCAGTATTTT.

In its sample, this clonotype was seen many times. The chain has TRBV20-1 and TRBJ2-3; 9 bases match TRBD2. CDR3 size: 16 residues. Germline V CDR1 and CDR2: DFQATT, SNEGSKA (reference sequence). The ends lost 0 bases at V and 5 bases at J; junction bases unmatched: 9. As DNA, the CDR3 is TGCAGTGCTAGAGAGGGATGGCGGGGGGGCGGAGATACGCAGTATTTT. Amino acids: CSAREGWRGGGDTQYF.

The CDR3 loop is CASRKSSYEQYF. In DNA, the CDR3 is TGTGCCAGCAGAAAAAGCTCCTACGAGCAGTACTTC. The chain has TRBV12-3 or TRBV12-4 and TRBJ2-7; D gene unclear. V dropped 6 bases and J dropped 0 bases, with 6 bases sitting between them. The CDR3 has 12 amino acids.

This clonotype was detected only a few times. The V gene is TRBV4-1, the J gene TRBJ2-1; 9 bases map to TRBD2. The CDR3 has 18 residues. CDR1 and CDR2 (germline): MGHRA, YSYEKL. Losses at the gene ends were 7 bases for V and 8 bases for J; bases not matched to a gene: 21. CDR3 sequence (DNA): TGCGCCAGCACCTCCCGCGAGAGTATAGGACTAGCGTTCGATGAGCAGTTCTTC. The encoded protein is CASTSRESIGLAFDEQFF.

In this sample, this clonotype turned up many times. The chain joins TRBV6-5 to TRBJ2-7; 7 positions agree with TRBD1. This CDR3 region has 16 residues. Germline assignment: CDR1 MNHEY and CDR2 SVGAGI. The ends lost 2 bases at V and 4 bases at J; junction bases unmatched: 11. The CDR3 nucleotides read TGTGCCAGCAGTTACCCCCGGCAGGGGGACGAATACGAGCAGTACTTC. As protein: CASSYPRQGDEYEQYF.

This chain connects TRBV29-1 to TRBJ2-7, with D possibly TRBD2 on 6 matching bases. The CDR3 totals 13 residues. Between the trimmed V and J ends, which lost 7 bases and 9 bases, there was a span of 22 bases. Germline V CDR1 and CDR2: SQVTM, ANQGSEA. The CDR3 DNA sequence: TGCAGCGCGTCCGGGACGGGGGTCGGGGCGCAGTACTTC. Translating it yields CSASGTGVGAQYF.